The T cell receptor beta chain described here comes from a study of blood T cell repertoires in COVID-19. The ends lost 6 bases at V and 0 bases at J; junction bases unmatched: 6. This CDR3 is built from 16 residues. Germline assignment: CDR1 SNHLY and CDR2 FYNNEI. Sequencing was performed with immunoSEQ multiplex PCR; in TCRdb, only in-frame clones are kept and a portion is missing. This table has some 110,000 clones, more than 80% appearing once. The V gene is TRBV2, the J gene TRBJ2-7; 12 positions match TRBD1. The source material was peripheral blood. This sequence originates from a woman over 75 with COVID-19, enrolled during active disease. CDR3 residues: CASSAGTGGFSYEQYF. The CDR3 DNA reads TGTGCCAGCAGCGCCGGGACAGGGGGCTTCTCCTACGAGCAGTACTTC.